Listed below are T cell receptor beta chains from one sample, sequenced in a study of T cell repertoires in cytomegalovirus infection. TCRdb re-derived calls from the reads in MiXCR, one entry per CDR3 protein. The sample lists about 450,000 distinct CDR3 sequences, 30% to 40% occurring once. Sequenced: PBMCs. These receptor sequences come from a human donor in good health (CMV status not recorded). Some clones in this sample may be carry-over from other donors' samples. The conserved cysteine and the conserved F or W are not part of the CDR3 here. Expanded clones get a size class; other rows say once, few or many, or leave the size out.

v_gene	j_gene	abundance	CDR3aa
TRBV19	TRBJ1-6	-	ASSPRGHLGSPLH
TRBV7-3	TRBJ2-6	-	ASSIGTAGANVLT
TRBV7-9	TRBJ1-4	-	ASSLDRPHEVMF
TRBV27	TRBJ2-7	-	ASSVQGTYEQY
TRBV11-2	TRBJ2-7	-	ASSQSHQGKNEQY
TRBV20-1	TRBJ2-1	-	SARGITDLDYNEQF
TRBV19	TRBJ1-5	few	ASSVVQNNQPQH
TRBV14	TRBJ2-5	-	ASSQDLAGVETQY
TRBV6-2/TRBV6-3	TRBJ2-7	-	ASSYSFAAGAEQY
TRBV7-3	TRBJ2-3	-	ASSSLGVDTQY
TRBV7-6	TRBJ1-5	-	AISLVAGASNQPQH
TRBV5-5	TRBJ2-5	-	ASSPGDIAGGRTQY
TRBV6-1	TRBJ1-2	few	ASTPRGNYGYT
TRBV7-2	TRBJ2-5	many	ASSLGQGQETQY
TRBV6-6	TRBJ1-6	few	ASRRGKHDSPLH
TRBV7-2	TRBJ1-1	few	ASSLGLVGGKDTEAF
TRBV11-1	TRBJ2-2	many	ASSSKTGDTGELF
TRBV7-8	TRBJ2-3	many	ASSFEGPRTDTQY
TRBV28	TRBJ2-5	few	ASRSGGGETQY
TRBV5-1	TRBJ2-7	few	ASSLEQGRSYEQY
TRBV2	TRBJ2-1	few	ASSVELVVQQGRNNEQF
TRBV27	TRBJ2-7	few	ASSLLPGTDYEQY
TRBV7-2	TRBJ2-7	many	ASSLHRGEQY
TRBV19	TRBJ1-5	-	ASSNDAARQDSNQPQH
TRBV7-8	TRBJ1-4	many	ASSPKVGAATNEKLF
TRBV7-2	TRBJ2-7	many	ASSPQTSGGIYEQY
TRBV7-2	TRBJ1-1	many	ASSPRGDKWNTEAF
TRBV5-1	TRBJ2-2	once	ASRIRDYSTGELF
TRBV20-1	TRBJ1-1	-	SAGDSGRFHNTEAF
TRBV5-3	TRBJ2-7	-	ASSSPGGFAYEQY
TRBV7-2	TRBJ1-5	few	ASSQGRWGQPQH
TRBV11-2	TRBJ2-5	many	ASRDRDTGGETQY
TRBV28	TRBJ2-5	-	ASSHPGDRQETQY
TRBV7-2	TRBJ1-5	many	ASSPWNQPQH
TRBV7-2	TRBJ2-7	many	ASSLNPMAINEQY
TRBV28	TRBJ2-5	few	ASTIGGDETQY
TRBV7-6	TRBJ2-1	many	ASSLGTSNEQF
TRBV7-2	TRBJ1-4	many	ASREGQAQGEKLF
TRBV25-1	TRBJ2-3	-	ASSEFLGVDTQY
TRBV12-5	TRBJ2-3	few	ASGLGMGGSASDTQY
TRBV6-2/TRBV6-3	TRBJ2-3	-	ASSTGQGGPDTQY
TRBV5-8	TRBJ2-3	-	ASSSSGGTTDTQY
TRBV7-2	TRBJ2-1	-	ASSSSASSYNEQF
TRBV12-3/TRBV12-4	TRBJ2-3	-	ASRVGGSGTDTQY
TRBV28	TRBJ1-1	-	ASSLFQGLRNTEAF
TRBV7-4	TRBJ2-3	-	ASSSRSEPTDTQY
TRBV6-8	TRBJ2-1	-	ASSYSERGGSYNEQF
TRBV28	TRBJ2-5	few	ASSPKRGTQY
TRBV7-9	TRBJ2-7	few	ASSLEGSVPEQY
TRBV6-5	TRBJ1-6	few	ASSYSYDRSSYNSPLH
TRBV7-2	TRBJ2-3	few	ASSLAGMDTQY
TRBV4-3	TRBJ2-1	-	ASSQEWVYNEQF
TRBV5-1	TRBJ1-5	few	ASSQGTNNQPQH
TRBV9	TRBJ1-2	-	ASSYRDNNSGYT
TRBV7-8	TRBJ2-1	-	ASSLGLAGGAALYNEQF
TRBV7-9	TRBJ1-6	-	ASSLVGDNSPLH
TRBV6-5	TRBJ1-3	-	ASSSLPPSGNTIY